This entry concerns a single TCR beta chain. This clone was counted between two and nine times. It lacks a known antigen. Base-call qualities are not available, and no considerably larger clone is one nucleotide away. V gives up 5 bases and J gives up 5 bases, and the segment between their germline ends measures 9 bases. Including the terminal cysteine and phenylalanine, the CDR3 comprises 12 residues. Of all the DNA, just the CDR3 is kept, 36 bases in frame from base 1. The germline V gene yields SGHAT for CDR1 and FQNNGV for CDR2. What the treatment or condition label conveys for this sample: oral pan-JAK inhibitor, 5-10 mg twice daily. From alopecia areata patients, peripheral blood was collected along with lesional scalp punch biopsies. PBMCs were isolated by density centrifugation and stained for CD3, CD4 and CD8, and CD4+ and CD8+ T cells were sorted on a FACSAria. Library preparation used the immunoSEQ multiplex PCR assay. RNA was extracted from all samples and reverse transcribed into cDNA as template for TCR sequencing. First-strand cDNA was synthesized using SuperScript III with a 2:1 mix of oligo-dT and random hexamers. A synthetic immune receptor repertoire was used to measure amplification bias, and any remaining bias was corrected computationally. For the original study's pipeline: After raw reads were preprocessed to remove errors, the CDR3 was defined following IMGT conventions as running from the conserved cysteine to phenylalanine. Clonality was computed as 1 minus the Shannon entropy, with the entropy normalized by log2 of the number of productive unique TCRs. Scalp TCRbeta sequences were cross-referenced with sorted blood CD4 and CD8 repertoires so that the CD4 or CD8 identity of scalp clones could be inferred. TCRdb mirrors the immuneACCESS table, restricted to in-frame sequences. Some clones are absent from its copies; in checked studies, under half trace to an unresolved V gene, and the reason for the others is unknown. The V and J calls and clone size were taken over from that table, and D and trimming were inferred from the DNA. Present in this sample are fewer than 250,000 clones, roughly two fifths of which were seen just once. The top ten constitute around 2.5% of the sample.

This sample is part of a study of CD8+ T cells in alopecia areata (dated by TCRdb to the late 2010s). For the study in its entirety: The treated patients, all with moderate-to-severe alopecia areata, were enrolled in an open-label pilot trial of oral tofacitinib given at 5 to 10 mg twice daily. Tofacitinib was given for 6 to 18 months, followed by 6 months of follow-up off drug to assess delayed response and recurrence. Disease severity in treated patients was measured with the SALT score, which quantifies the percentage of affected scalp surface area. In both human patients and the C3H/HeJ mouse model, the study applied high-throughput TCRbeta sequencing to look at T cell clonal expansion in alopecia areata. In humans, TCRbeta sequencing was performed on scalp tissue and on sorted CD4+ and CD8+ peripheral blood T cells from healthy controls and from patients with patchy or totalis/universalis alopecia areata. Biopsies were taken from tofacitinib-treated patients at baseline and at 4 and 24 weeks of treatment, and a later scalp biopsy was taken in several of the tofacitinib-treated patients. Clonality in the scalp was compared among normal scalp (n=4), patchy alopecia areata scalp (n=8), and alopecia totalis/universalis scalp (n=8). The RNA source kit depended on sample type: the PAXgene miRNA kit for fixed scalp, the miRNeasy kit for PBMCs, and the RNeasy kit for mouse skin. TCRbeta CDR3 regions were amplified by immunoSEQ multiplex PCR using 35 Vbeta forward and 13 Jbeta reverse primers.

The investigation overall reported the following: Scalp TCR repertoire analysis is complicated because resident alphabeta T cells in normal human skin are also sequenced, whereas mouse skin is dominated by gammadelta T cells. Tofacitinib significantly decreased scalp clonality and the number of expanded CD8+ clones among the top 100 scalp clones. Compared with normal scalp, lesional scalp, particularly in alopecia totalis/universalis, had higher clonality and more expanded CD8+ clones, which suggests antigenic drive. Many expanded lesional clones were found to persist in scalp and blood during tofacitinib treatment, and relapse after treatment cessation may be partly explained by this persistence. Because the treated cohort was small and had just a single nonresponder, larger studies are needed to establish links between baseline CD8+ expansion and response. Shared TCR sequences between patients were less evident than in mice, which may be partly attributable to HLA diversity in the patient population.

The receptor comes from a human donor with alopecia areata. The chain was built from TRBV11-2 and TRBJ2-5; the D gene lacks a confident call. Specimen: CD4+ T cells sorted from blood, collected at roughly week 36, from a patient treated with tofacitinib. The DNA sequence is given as TGTGCCAGCAGCCCCGGCTCGGAGACCCAGTACTTC. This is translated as CASSPGSETQYF.